This entry lists 10 T cell receptor beta chains sequenced from one sample in a study of T-cell memory formation after mild COVID-19. MiXCR, run by TCRdb on the 5' RACE reads, gives a single entry per CDR3 protein. The sample holds 300,000 to 350,000 distinct CDR3 sequences; just under 20% are singletons and the top ten take 20% to 25%. Sequences were obtained from PBMCs or a T cell subset sorted from them (not recorded which). Receptors were obtained from a man between 18 and 35 years old who had mild COVID-19 (a few samples of this study predate the infection). Cell type and time point are not known.

The chain employs TRBV7-3 and TRBJ2-1, with a possible D match to TRBD2 (6 bases). The CDR3 runs to 13 residues. Trimming pared 3 bases from V and 6 bases from J, leaving 9 bases between. Per germline, CDR1 SGHTA and CDR2 FQGTGA. The CDR3 loop reads CASSLGGRNEQFF. The DNA for the CDR3 is TGTGCCAGCAGCTTGGGGGGACGCAATGAGCAGTTCTTC. The complete variable domain, with remaining parts taken from reference TRBV7-3 and TRBJ2-1, reads GAGVSQTPSNKVTEKGKYVELRCDPISGHTALYWYRQSLGQGPEFLIYFQGTGAADDSGLPNDRFFAVRPEGSVSTLKIQRTERGDSAVYLCASSLGGRNEQFFGPGTRLTVL.

V usage is TRBV15 and J usage is TRBJ2-3; D tentatively fits TRBD1 or TRBD2 (7 bases each). Germline-derived CDR1 and CDR2 are LNHNV and YYDKDF (reference sequence). The CDR3 is 16 residues long. The V end was cut by 3 bases, the J end by 3 bases, with 16 bases between. The CDR3 coding sequence is TGTGCCACCAGCAGGACCCCAGGGGGGGGGACAGATACGCAGTATTTT. Its translation is CATSRTPGGGTDTQYF.

This clonotype was observed a few times. V is TRBV11-2 and J is TRBJ1-1; 7 positions match TRBD1. Losses at the gene ends were 1 base for V and 1 base for J; bases not matched to a gene: 3. CDR1 SGHAT and CDR2 FQNNGV come from the germline V gene. There are 15 residues in the CDR3. CDR3 nucleotides: TGTGCCAGCAGCTTAGTACAGGGGACGAACACTGAAGCTTTCTTT. This gives the protein CASSLVQGTNTEAFF.

This clonotype was counted only a few times. This chain joins TRBV20-1 and TRBJ2-1; 7 nucleotides match TRBD1. The V gene's germline CDR1 is DFQATT and CDR2 SNEGSKA (reference sequence). Unmatched junction bases numbered 6, after V lost 5 bases and J lost 2 bases. The CDR3 spans 14 residues. The CDR3 spells CSAGRQGAYNEQFF. The CDR3 region has the DNA TGCAGTGCTGGCAGACAGGGAGCCTACAATGAGCAGTTCTTC.

The chain joins TRBV29-1 to TRBJ2-2; D may be TRBD1 or TRBD2 (5 bases each). CDR1 and CDR2 from the germline V gene are SQVTM and ANQGSEA. V was trimmed by 4 bases and J by 1 base, leaving 7 bases between them. The length of the CDR3 is 13 residues. The CDR3 protein is CSVVGENTGELFF. The CDR3 DNA follows: TGCAGCGTTGTGGGGGAGAACACCGGGGAGCTGTTTTTT.

The rearrangement links TRBV28 to TRBJ2-3; possibly TRBD1 or TRBD2 for D (5 bases each). This CDR3 is 20 amino acids long. Germline-derived CDR1 and CDR2 are MDHEN and SYDVKM. The ends were cut back, 4 bases at V and 4 bases at J, with 30 bases in the middle. CDR3 sequence reads: CASSSPPVWFRPGTADTQYF. The CDR3 nucleotides are TGTGCCAGCAGTTCTCCCCCCGTTTGGTTCCGGCCAGGGACGGCAGATACGCAGTATTTT.

The chain links TRBV19 to TRBJ1-6; D not resolved. CDR1 is LNHDA and CDR2 is SQIVND in the germline V gene (reference sequence). The CDR3 runs to 15 residues. Trimming pared 1 base from V and 10 bases from J, leaving 14 bases between. Here the CDR3 reads CASSIGGIGWSPLHF. Written as DNA, the CDR3 is TGTGCCAGTAGTATAGGCGGGATCGGATGGTCACCCCTCCACTTT.

This clonotype has ten or more counts. The chain is built from TRBV5-1 and TRBJ2-3; D might be TRBD1 or TRBD2, each matching 5 bases. The CDR3 is 13 amino acids. V shed 0 bases and J shed 4 bases, with 6 bases lying between them. Germline V gene sequence: CDR1 SGHRS, CDR2 YFSETQ. The CDR3 nucleotides are TGCGCCAGCAGCTTGGTGGGGGCAGATACGCAGTATTTT. It translates to CASSLVGADTQYF.

Only a few counts were recorded for this clonotype. J is TRBJ2-5 and V is TRBV11-2; no definite D call. This CDR3 is 12 amino acids long. The V end lost 5 bases, the J end lost 5 bases, and 9 bases lay between the germline ends. CDR1 and CDR2 (germline): SGHAT, FQNNGV. CDR3 region: CASSAAMETQYF. The CDR3 nucleotides are TGTGCCAGCAGCGCCGCTATGGAGACCCAGTACTTC.

The chain couples TRBV6-4 to TRBJ2-5; possibly TRBD2 for D (6 bases). The CDR3 totals 13 residues. Germline values: CDR1 MRHNA, CDR2 SNTAGT. V lost 4 bases to trimming and J lost 6 bases, with 12 bases between them. The DNA for the CDR3 is TGTGCCAGCAGTGTGGAGGGGCGAAAGACCCAGTACTTC. Amino acids: CASSVEGRKTQYF.